This record covers a single T cell receptor beta chain. Clones were sequenced by immunoSEQ multiplex PCR, and TCRdb holds only the in-frame ones, with some missing. The data contain about 170,000 clones, 80% to 90% of them singletons. This record comes from a study of blood T cell repertoires in COVID-19. CDR3 length: 15 residues. The V and J ends lost 4 bases and 4 bases, in that order; junction bases with no gene match: 7. CDR1 LGHNA and CDR2 YNFKEQ come from the germline V gene. This TCR was sampled from a man aged 18 to 30 with active or convalescent COVID-19. The material sequenced was peripheral blood. The chain couples TRBV4-2 to TRBJ2-7, with 10 positions matching TRBD2. For the CDR3, the DNA is TGTGCCAGCAGCCCCACCGGGACTAGCGAGTACGAGCAGTACTTC. Translated: CASSPTGTSEYEQYF.